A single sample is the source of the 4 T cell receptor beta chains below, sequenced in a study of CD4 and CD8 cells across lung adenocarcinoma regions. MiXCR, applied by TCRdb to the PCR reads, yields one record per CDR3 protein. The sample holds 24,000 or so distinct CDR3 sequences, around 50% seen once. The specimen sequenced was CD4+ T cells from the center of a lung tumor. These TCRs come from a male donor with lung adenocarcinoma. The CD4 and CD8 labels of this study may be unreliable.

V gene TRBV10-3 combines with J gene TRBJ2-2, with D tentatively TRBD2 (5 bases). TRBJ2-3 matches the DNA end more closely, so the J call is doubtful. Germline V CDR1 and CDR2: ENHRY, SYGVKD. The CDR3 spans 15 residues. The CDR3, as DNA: TGTGCCCTCGGACTCCAGGCCGGAAGTCCCGGGGAGCAGTATTTT. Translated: CALGLQAGSPGEQYF.

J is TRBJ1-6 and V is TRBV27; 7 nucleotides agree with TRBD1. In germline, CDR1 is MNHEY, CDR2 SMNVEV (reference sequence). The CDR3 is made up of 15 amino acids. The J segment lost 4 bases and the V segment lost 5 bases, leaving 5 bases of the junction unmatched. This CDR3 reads CASSGTAAYNSPLHF. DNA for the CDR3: TGTGCCAGCAGTGGGACAGCTGCTTATAATTCACCCCTCCACTTT.

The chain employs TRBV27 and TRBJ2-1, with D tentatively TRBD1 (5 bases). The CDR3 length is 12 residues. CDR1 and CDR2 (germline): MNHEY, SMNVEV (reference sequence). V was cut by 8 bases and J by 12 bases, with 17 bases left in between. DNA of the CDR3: TGTGCCAGCGCAGTGACAGTTGGAGCGCAGTTCTTC. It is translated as CASAVTVGAQFF.

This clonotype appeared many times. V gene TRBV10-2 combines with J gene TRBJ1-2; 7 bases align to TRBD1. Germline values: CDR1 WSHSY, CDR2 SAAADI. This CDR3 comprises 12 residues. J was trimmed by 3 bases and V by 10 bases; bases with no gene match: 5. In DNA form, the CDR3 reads TGCGCCACCCAGGACAGGCACTATGGCTACACCTTC. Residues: CATQDRHYGYTF.